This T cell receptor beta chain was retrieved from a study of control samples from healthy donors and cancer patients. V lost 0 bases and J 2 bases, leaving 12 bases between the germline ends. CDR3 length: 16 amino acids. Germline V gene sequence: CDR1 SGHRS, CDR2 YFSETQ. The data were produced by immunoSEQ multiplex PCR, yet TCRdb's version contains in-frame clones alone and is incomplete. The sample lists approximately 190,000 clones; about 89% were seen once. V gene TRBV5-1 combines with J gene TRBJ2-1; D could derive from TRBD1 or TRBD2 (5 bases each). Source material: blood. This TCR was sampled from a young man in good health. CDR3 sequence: CASSLGGYSPYNEQFF. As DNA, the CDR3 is TGCGCCAGCAGCTTGGGGGGGTACAGTCCCTACAATGAGCAGTTCTTC. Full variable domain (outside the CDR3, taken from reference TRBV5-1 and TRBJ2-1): KAGVTQTPRYLIKTRGQQVTLSCSPISGHRSVSWYQQTPGQGLQFLFEYFSETQRNKGNFPGRFSGRQFSNSRSEMNVSTLELGDSALYLCASSLGGYSPYNEQFFGPGTRLTVL.